This T cell receptor beta chain was recorded in a study of T cells in Graves' hyperthyroidism and ophthalmopathy. Whole-study findings and limits: Onset of ophthalmopathy came a median approximately 6.5 months after the model predicted it.

Comment on this clonotype: Its antigen is currently unknown.

V shed 5 bases and J shed 1 base, with 25 bases lying between them. The V gene's germline CDR1 is LNHDA and CDR2 SQIVND (reference sequence). There are 19 residues in the CDR3. Amplified TCR beta CDR3 regions derived from RNA transcripts. HTBI primers were used for first-round RT-PCR of the TCR CDR3. TCRdb redid the calling of the multiplex PCR reads with MiXCR, one entry per CDR3 protein. The data show about 350,000 distinct CDR3 sequences, with roughly 14% seen just once and approximately 23% held by the top ten. Specimen: blood. The chain joins TRBV19 to TRBJ2-3; D may be TRBD2 (5 bases). This TCR was sampled from a woman younger than 45 with Graves' hyperthyroidism. CDR3 sequence (DNA): TGTGCCAGTAGTGCCTTAAAAGGACGGTGGGAGATTGGCACAGATACGCAGTATTTT. Translation gives CASSALKGRWEIGTDTQYF.